What follows describes a single T cell receptor beta chain. The data are from a study of blood T cell repertoires in COVID-19. About the research overall: T cells, B-cell-depleted T cells, or PBMCs provided the cDNA or gDNA that served as material.

TCRdb keeps only in-frame clones here, not all; method: immunoSEQ multiplex PCR. The table includes approximately 150,000 clones, approximately 84% detected once. V lost 10 bases and J 0 bases, leaving 12 bases between the germline ends. CDR1 and CDR2 (germline): MNHNY, SVGAGI (reference sequence). This CDR3 region has 14 residues. The receptor was isolated from a man aged 60-69 years with acute or convalescent COVID-19. V and J are TRBV6-6 and TRBJ1-4, with D possibly TRBD1 on 5 matching bases. The sequencing input was peripheral blood. CDR3 in amino acids: CATSRTPTNEKLFF. CDR3 bases: TGTGCCACCAGCAGGACACCAACTAATGAAAAACTGTTTTTT.